The 28 T cell receptor beta chains below come from one sample, sequenced in a study of vaccination effects on CD4 cells after COVID-19. Sequencing used immunoSEQ multiplex PCR; TCRdb keeps in-frame clones, though not all of them. The sample records around 25,000 clones, 55% to 75% being singletons. ViraFEST used viral peptide pools to expand antigen-specific CD4+ T cells before sequencing. With roughly 9 days of culture completed, CD4+ T cells were isolated. The healthy vaccine recipients, who had no prior SARS-CoV-2 infection, showed negative nucleocapsid antibodies. For these TCRs, the target antigens are not known. The sequenced sample was CD4+ T cells from PBMCs cultured with SARS-CoV-2 spike peptides, obtained before COVID-19 vaccination. These receptors were obtained from a human donor who received a COVID-19 vaccine.

The rearrangement uses TRBV6-5 and TRBJ2-2; unclear D gene. The germline V gene has CDR1 MNHEY and CDR2 SVGAGI. This CDR3 contains 13 residues. The ends were cut back, 7 bases at V and 5 bases at J, with 11 bases in the middle. This chain's CDR3 is CASNFRGTGELFF. The CDR3 region has the DNA TGTGCCAGCAACTTCCGCGGAACCGGGGAGCTGTTTTTT.

The gene calls are TRBV15 and TRBJ2-1, with 15 bases identical to TRBD2. Germline CDR1 reads LNHNV; CDR2 reads YYDKDF (reference sequence). This CDR3 is 16 amino acids long. V was clipped by 1 base and J by 16 bases; unmatched bases: 11. CDR3 sequence (DNA): TGTGCCACCAGCAGAGCTTACGGGACTAGCGGGGGGTATTCCTTCTTC. Translation: CATSRAYGTSGGYSFF. Full variable domain (remainder filled in from reference TRBV15 and TRBJ2-1): DAMVIQNPRYQVTQFGKPVTLSCSQTLNHNVMYWYQQKSSQAPKLLFHYYDKDFNNEADTPDNFQSRRPNTSFCFLDIRSPGLGDTAMYLCATSRAYGTSGGYSFFGPGTRLTVL.

V is TRBV5-1 and J is TRBJ2-4; D remains ambiguous. V was cut by 0 bases and J by 0 bases, with 16 bases left in between. The CDR3 is 18 amino acids. The germline gives CDR1 SGHRS, CDR2 YFSETQ. Here the CDR3 reads CASSLGQFFPVAKNIQYF. The CDR3 coding sequence is TGCGCCAGCAGCTTGGGGCAGTTCTTCCCTGTAGCCAAAAACATTCAGTACTTC.

This clone showed up just once. This chain uses TRBV7-9 with TRBJ2-2; the D gene is possibly TRBD1 (6 bases). V shed 5 bases and J shed 1 base, with 8 bases lying between them. CDR1 is SEHNR, CDR2 FQNEAQ, per germline (reference sequence). The CDR3 contains 14 residues. Here the CDR3 DNA reads TGTGCCAGCAGCATGGGACAGAACACCGGGGAGCTGTTTTTT. This gives the protein CASSMGQNTGELFF.

This clone was detected a few times. The J gene is TRBJ1-2, the V gene TRBV6-5; no definite D call. The CDR3 sequence is 15 residues long. Germline CDR1 reads MNHEY; CDR2 reads SVGAGI. Trimming pared 2 bases from V and 4 bases from J, leaving 14 bases between. The CDR3 DNA follows: TGTGCCAGCAGTTACCTTTCGGGCGGCTCCTATGGCTACACCTTC. Translation: CASSYLSGGSYGYTF.

The sample holds one count of this clone. The chain is built from TRBV7-9 and TRBJ1-4; 9 positions agree with TRBD1. The ends lost 7 bases at V and 6 bases at J; junction bases unmatched: 9. The CDR3 spans 15 residues. Germline V lookup: CDR1 SEHNR, CDR2 FQNEAQ (reference sequence). CDR3 loop: CASTSQTGGDEKLFF. The CDR3 DNA follows: TGTGCCAGCACCTCCCAGACAGGGGGAGATGAAAAACTGTTTTTT.

This chain connects TRBV15 to TRBJ2-4; 10 positions match TRBD2. V shed 2 bases, J shed 6 bases, and the junction held 13 bases outside the gene matches. From germline, CDR1 is LNHNV and CDR2 YYDKDF (reference sequence). This CDR3 is 18 amino acids long. The CDR3 here is CATSRFKAGGSLTNIQYF. The CDR3, as DNA: TGTGCCACCAGCAGATTTAAAGCGGGGGGGTCCTTGACAAACATTCAGTACTTC.

V usage is TRBV25-1 and J usage is TRBJ1-2; 10 nucleotides agree with TRBD1. CDR1 MGHDK and CDR2 SYGVNS come from the germline V gene. The J segment lost 10 bases and the V segment lost 3 bases, leaving 11 bases of the junction unmatched. This CDR3 has 15 amino acids. Written as DNA, the CDR3 is TGTGCCAGCAGTGAGGGGACAGGGGATCTAGAGCCCTACACCTTC. Amino acids: CASSEGTGDLEPYTF.

The chain combines TRBV30 with TRBJ1-6, with unresolved D. V was clipped by 0 bases and J by 7 bases, with 7 bases between them. Germline V gene sequence: CDR1 GTSNPN, CDR2 SVGIG (reference sequence). CDR3 size: 13 residues. The CDR3 DNA sequence: TGTGCCTGGAGTGTATTGGCGAATTCACCCCTCCACTTT. Residues: CAWSVLANSPLHF.

In this sample, this clone turned up a few times. The V gene is TRBV5-1, the J gene TRBJ1-6; TRBD1 aligns across 7 bases. The J segment lost 6 bases and the V segment lost 3 bases, leaving 6 bases of the junction unmatched. The CDR3 sequence is 15 residues long. Germline V gene sequence: CDR1 SGHRS, CDR2 YFSETQ. The CDR3, as DNA: TGCGCCAGCAGCTCGGACGGGGACAGTAATTCACCCCTCCACTTT. Translation: CASSSDGDSNSPLHF.

The J gene is TRBJ1-1, the V gene TRBV19; D perhaps matches TRBD1 (5 bases). This CDR3 has 14 amino acids. CDR1 is LNHDA, CDR2 SQIVND, per germline (reference sequence). Trimming removed 0 bases from V and 0 bases from J, with 5 bases in between. The CDR3 DNA reads as TGTGCCAGTAGTATAGAGGGGGTGAACACTGAAGCTTTCTTT. Translating it yields CASSIEGVNTEAFF.

This clone was seen a few times. V and J are TRBV6-6 and TRBJ1-1; D not certain. In germline, CDR1 is MNHNY, CDR2 SVGAGI (reference sequence). The CDR3 is 15 amino acids. Trimming removed 0 bases from V and 1 base from J, with 9 bases in between. The CDR3 is CASSYSIAGNTEAFF. DNA of the CDR3: TGTGCCAGCAGTTACTCGATTGCAGGGAACACTGAAGCTTTCTTT.

The J gene is TRBJ2-5, the V gene TRBV19, with D uncertain. Germline CDR1 reads LNHDA; CDR2 reads SQIVND (reference sequence). This CDR3 is built from 13 residues. Trimming removed 5 bases from V and 0 bases from J, with 7 bases in between. CDR3 sequence: CASSQTYQETQYF. CDR3 in DNA: TGTGCCAGTAGTCAGACGTACCAAGAGACCCAGTACTTC.

The rearrangement joins TRBV19 to TRBJ1-2; no reliable D call. The CDR3 has 12 amino acids. Trimming pared 4 bases from V and 12 bases from J, leaving 15 bases between. CDR1 LNHDA and CDR2 SQIVND come from the germline V gene (reference sequence). CDR3 sequence reads: CASSTTGGRNTF. CDR3 bases: TGTGCCAGTAGTACCACGGGCGGACGGAACACCTTC.

The chain couples TRBV5-6 to TRBJ2-5; D is undetermined. Germline V CDR1 and CDR2: SGHDT, YYEEEE. V lost 0 bases to trimming and J lost 2 bases, with 5 bases between them. The CDR3 contains 13 residues. The CDR3 here is CASSLGPQETQYF. In DNA, the CDR3 is TGTGCCAGCAGCTTGGGTCCTCAAGAGACCCAGTACTTC.

This clone was observed a single time. The chain combines TRBV28 with TRBJ1-1; D unresolved. CDR1 and CDR2 from the germline V gene are MDHEN and SYDVKM. The CDR3 consists of 13 residues. V lost 6 bases, J lost 4 bases, and 12 bases lay in between. CDR3 region: CASRRGRSTEAFF. DNA of the CDR3: TGTGCCAGCAGGCGGGGTAGGAGCACTGAAGCTTTCTTT.

In this sample, this clone turned up a few times. V and J are TRBV2 and TRBJ1-3, with a tentative D call TRBD1 (5 bases). This CDR3 has 15 residues. Germline CDR1 reads SNHLY; CDR2 reads FYNNEI. V was clipped by 6 bases and J by 4 bases, with 16 bases between them. The CDR3 coding sequence is TGTGCCAGCAGGGACAAACAGGAACTCGGAAACACCATATATTTT. Translation gives CASRDKQELGNTIYF.

J is TRBJ2-1 and V is TRBV19; TRBD2 might be the D (6 bases). The CDR3 has 13 amino acids. V dropped 6 bases and J dropped 0 bases, with 6 bases sitting between them. Germline assignment: CDR1 LNHDA and CDR2 SQIVND (reference sequence). DNA for the CDR3: TGTGCCAGTAGCGGGGGCTCCTACAATGAGCAGTTCTTC. It yields the protein CASSGGSYNEQFF.

The chain employs TRBV7-9 and TRBJ1-2; D remains unclear. Trimming cost V 5 bases and J 1 base, with 26 bases left between them. This CDR3 is 19 amino acids long. Per germline, CDR1 SEHNR and CDR2 FQNEAQ (reference sequence). The chain's CDR3 is CASSRGSISGRRINYGYTF. CDR3 bases: TGTGCCAGCAGCCGAGGTAGTATTTCGGGCAGGAGAATTAACTATGGCTACACCTTC.

This chain joins TRBV11-3 and TRBJ2-1, with a weak D call TRBD2 (5 bases). Germline CDR1 SGHNT, CDR2 YENEEA. This CDR3 comprises 16 residues. V lost 5 bases and J 2 bases, leaving 16 bases between the germline ends. The CDR3, as DNA: TGTGCCAGCAGCCAAGCTAGCTGGGTCCCCTACAATGAGCAGTTCTTC. Translating it yields CASSQASWVPYNEQFF.

The genes are TRBV29-1 and TRBJ2-7, with D possibly being TRBD2 (6 bases). V was cut by 1 base and J by 3 bases, with 13 bases left in between. Germline V gene data show CDR1 as SQVTM and CDR2 as ANQGSEA. This CDR3 comprises 14 residues. The CDR3 loop is CSVEGGVGGYEQYF. CDR3 nucleotide sequence: TGCAGCGTTGAAGGGGGGGTAGGAGGCTACGAGCAGTACTTC.

The rearrangement uses TRBV10-1 and TRBJ2-7; D call uncertain. CDR1 and CDR2 from the germline V gene are WNHNN and SYGVQD (reference sequence). V gave up 0 bases and J gave up 4 bases, with 7 bases separating them. The CDR3 extends over 13 amino acids. The CDR3 here is CASSESSRYEQYF. The CDR3 DNA follows: TGCGCCAGCAGTGAGTCGTCCAGATACGAGCAGTACTTC.

The CDR3 reads CASSLSGVVEQYF. In DNA form, the CDR3 reads TGTGCCAGCAGCTTAAGTGGGGTCGTAGAGCAGTACTTC. This chain links TRBV7-8 with TRBJ2-7, with no clear D. The CDR3 loop spans 13 amino acids. V shed 2 bases and J shed 7 bases, with 12 bases lying between them. Per the germline V gene, CDR1 is SGHVS and CDR2 is FQNEAQ.

The gene calls are TRBV6-5 and TRBJ1-1; tentative D call: TRBD1 (6 bases). This CDR3 region has 15 residues. V was pared by 6 bases and J by 7 bases, with 21 bases between. Germline V gene data show CDR1 as MNHEY and CDR2 as SVGAGI. The CDR3: CASSESGGRVGEAFF. The CDR3 region has the DNA TGTGCCAGCAGCGAGTCTGGGGGGCGCGTGGGTGAAGCTTTCTTT.

In this sample, this clone turned up a few times. This chain links TRBV6-5 with TRBJ2-6, with no clear D. V shed 4 bases and J shed 0 bases, with 4 bases lying between them. The CDR3 runs to 14 residues. Per the germline V gene, CDR1 is MNHEY and CDR2 is SVGAGI. The CDR3 nucleotides read TGTGCCAGCAGTTTATACTCTGGGGCCAACGTCCTGACTTTC. Translating gives CASSLYSGANVLTF.

This clone was seen a handful of times. This chain joins TRBV2 and TRBJ2-2; D not certain. Trimming took 3 bases from V and 5 from J, leaving 7 bases between them. The germline gives CDR1 SNHLY, CDR2 FYNNEI. CDR3 length: 13 residues. Here the CDR3 reads CASSEWETGELFF. DNA for the CDR3: TGTGCCAGCAGTGAGTGGGAAACCGGGGAGCTGTTTTTT.

This clone is classed as medium-sized. This rearrangement joins TRBV10-3 to TRBJ1-1; 7 nucleotides align to TRBD1. The J segment lost 0 bases and the V segment lost 0 bases, leaving 1 base of the junction unmatched. This CDR3 comprises 15 residues. Germline CDR1 and CDR2: ENHRY and SYGVKD. Here the CDR3 DNA reads TGTGCCATCAGTGAGTCCGGGACAGTGAACACTGAAGCTTTCTTT. Translating gives CAISESGTVNTEAFF.

The chain links TRBV6-5 to TRBJ1-5; D might be TRBD1 (5 bases). Germline V gene data show CDR1 as MNHEY and CDR2 as SVGAGI. V was clipped by 5 bases and J by 4 bases, with 12 bases between them. The CDR3 has 14 amino acids. The CDR3 region has the DNA TGTGCCAGCAGTCAATGGGACGGTAATCAGCCCCAGCATTTT. Translating gives CASSQWDGNQPQHF.